This entry concerns a single T cell receptor (beta chain). Its matching antigen is unknown. Isolated RNA was reverse transcribed in full, so expressed TCRB transcripts were sequenced. This table comes from immunoSEQ multiplex PCR, and its TCRdb copy is limited to in-frame clones, with some not included. The sample lists tens of thousands of clones, approximately 50% occurring once. The source of the sample is a study of beta chain features in type 1 diabetes. The study, taken as a whole, reports: Significant though moderate, a shortening of TCRB CDR3s appeared in all four CD4+ subsets of Type 1 diabetes patients. PCR could preferentially amplify shorter templates, alike in patients and controls. Insertion counts at VDJ junctions were lower in type 1 diabetes patients, who also showed more deletions there.

The CDR3 extends over 15 amino acids. In germline, CDR1 is SGHNT, CDR2 YENEEA. Germline trimming cut 5 bases from V and 5 bases from J; bases unmatched to any gene: 11. The chain carries TRBV11-3 and TRBJ2-5; 7 bases match TRBD1. This sequence originates from a man between 25 and 39 years old with type 1 diabetes. Specimen: central memory CD4+ T cells from blood. In DNA, the CDR3 is TGTGCCAGCAGCCCCCGGACAGGTGCTAGGGAGACCCAGTACTTC. It yields the protein CASSPRTGARETQYF.